The rows below give T cell receptor beta chains drawn from one sample of a study of OX40 agonist ivuxolimab in advanced cancers. Generated by immunoSEQ multiplex PCR, the TCRdb table keeps only in-frame clones and is missing some. The sample has 100,000 or so clones, around 85% seen once. The material was CD4+ or CD8+ T cells sorted from blood, obtained in a trial of the OX40 agonist ivuxolimab. These TCRs come from an adult with an advanced solid tumor such as melanoma, head and neck, liver or kidney cancer. Both conserved end residues are part of each CDR3. Each record gives: J gene, D gene, V gene, clone size, CDR3 protein, CDR3 DNA. A D gene is named only where the DNA matches it firmly. Not every row has a clone size; where given, it reads once, few, many or a size class.

j_call: TRBJ2-7; d_call: NA; v_call: TRBV5-6; clone_size: NA; cdr3_aa: CASSLGRMYEQYF; cdr3_nt: TGTGCCAGCAGCTTGGGACGGATGTACGAGCAGTACTTC
j_call: TRBJ2-5; d_call: NA; v_call: TRBV19; clone_size: NA; cdr3_aa: CASSGLAGGVTLGGYQETQYF; cdr3_nt: TGTGCCAGTAGCGGCCTCGCTGGTGGCGTAACATTAGGAGGGTACCAAGAGACCCAGTACTTC
j_call: TRBJ2-5; d_call: TRBD1; v_call: TRBV7-3; clone_size: NA; cdr3_aa: CASSFQGARETQYF; cdr3_nt: TGTGCCAGCAGCTTCCAGGGGGCGCGAGAGACCCAGTACTTC
j_call: TRBJ2-2; d_call: NA; v_call: TRBV6-5; clone_size: NA; cdr3_aa: CASSYDNAGARELFF; cdr3_nt: TGTGCCAGCAGTTACGATAATGCGGGGGCTAGGGAGCTGTTTTTT
j_call: TRBJ2-6; d_call: NA; v_call: TRBV6-6; clone_size: NA; cdr3_aa: CASSYGAGANVLTF; cdr3_nt: TGTGCCAGCAGTTATGGGGCTGGGGCCAACGTCCTGACTTTC
j_call: TRBJ2-2; d_call: TRBD1; v_call: TRBV4-2; clone_size: NA; cdr3_aa: CASSRDSAGTGELFF; cdr3_nt: TGTGCCAGCAGCAGGGACAGCGCTGGGACCGGGGAGCTGTTTTTT
j_call: TRBJ1-1; d_call: NA; v_call: TRBV5-4; clone_size: NA; cdr3_aa: CASSSAGTFTEAFF; cdr3_nt: TGTGCCAGCAGTTCCGCCGGGACATTTACTGAAGCTTTCTTT
j_call: TRBJ2-7; d_call: TRBD1; v_call: TRBV27; clone_size: NA; cdr3_aa: CASSLSDRGPYEQYF; cdr3_nt: TGTGCCAGCAGTTTATCGGACAGGGGCCCCTACGAGCAGTACTTC
j_call: TRBJ1-4; d_call: NA; v_call: TRBV9; clone_size: NA; cdr3_aa: CASSVLGGEKLFF; cdr3_nt: TGTGCCAGCAGCGTTTTGGGGGGTGAAAAACTGTTTTTT
j_call: TRBJ2-2; d_call: NA; v_call: TRBV6-1; clone_size: NA; cdr3_aa: CASTRARGTGELFF; cdr3_nt: TGTGCCAGCACCCGGGCTAGAGGAACCGGGGAGCTGTTTTTT
j_call: TRBJ2-7; d_call: NA; v_call: TRBV28; clone_size: NA; cdr3_aa: CASSSPSNPREQDEQYF; cdr3_nt: TGTGCCAGCAGTTCCCCCTCGAACCCCAGGGAGCAAGACGAGCAGTACTTC
j_call: TRBJ1-1; d_call: NA; v_call: TRBV27; clone_size: NA; cdr3_aa: CASSPRGNTEAFF; cdr3_nt: TGTGCCAGCAGTCCTCGGGGCAACACTGAAGCTTTCTTT
j_call: TRBJ2-1; d_call: TRBD2; v_call: TRBV11-3; clone_size: NA; cdr3_aa: CASSLDIWSGSFSYNEQFF; cdr3_nt: TGTGCCAGCAGCTTAGATATATGGAGCGGGAGTTTCTCCTACAATGAGCAGTTCTTC
j_call: TRBJ2-2; d_call: TRBD2; v_call: TRBV28; clone_size: NA; cdr3_aa: CASRPRRLAGPGELFF; cdr3_nt: TGTGCCAGCAGACCGCGACGACTAGCGGGACCCGGGGAGCTGTTTTTT
j_call: TRBJ1-2; d_call: NA; v_call: TRBV9; clone_size: NA; cdr3_aa: CASSVQQGPFYGYTF; cdr3_nt: TGTGCCAGCAGCGTCCAACAGGGACCCTTCTATGGCTACACCTTC
j_call: TRBJ2-2; d_call: TRBD1; v_call: TRBV11-3; clone_size: NA; cdr3_aa: CASSHVQGLDTGELFF; cdr3_nt: TGTGCCAGCAGCCATGTACAGGGGTTGGACACCGGGGAGCTGTTTTTT
j_call: TRBJ2-7; d_call: TRBD1; v_call: TRBV28; clone_size: few; cdr3_aa: CASNTGGSSYEQYF; cdr3_nt: TGTGCCAGCAATACAGGGGGTAGTTCCTACGAGCAGTACTTC
j_call: TRBJ2-3; d_call: NA; v_call: TRBV11-3; clone_size: NA; cdr3_aa: CASSLGEEDTQYF; cdr3_nt: TGTGCCAGCAGCTTAGGTGAGGAAGATACGCAGTATTTT
j_call: TRBJ2-3; d_call: TRBD2; v_call: TRBV5-8; clone_size: few; cdr3_aa: CASSPGLAGTDTQYF; cdr3_nt: TGTGCCAGCAGCCCGGGACTAGCGGGAACAGATACGCAGTATTTT
j_call: TRBJ2-2; d_call: NA; v_call: TRBV29-1; clone_size: NA; cdr3_aa: CSVAFGGAGELFF; cdr3_nt: TGCAGCGTTGCTTTTGGAGGGGCCGGGGAGCTGTTTTTT
j_call: TRBJ1-3; d_call: NA; v_call: TRBV10-1; clone_size: few; cdr3_aa: CASSEGTSGNTIYF; cdr3_nt: TGCGCCAGCAGTGAAGGAACCTCTGGAAACACCATATATTTT
j_call: TRBJ1-2; d_call: NA; v_call: TRBV11-2; clone_size: NA; cdr3_aa: CASSLSGIQANYGYTF; cdr3_nt: TGTGCCAGCAGCTTATCAGGGATTCAAGCTAACTATGGCTACACCTTC
j_call: TRBJ2-5; d_call: TRBD2; v_call: TRBV7-9; clone_size: NA; cdr3_aa: CASSSPREAQETQYF; cdr3_nt: TGTGCCAGCAGCTCCCCCCGGGAGGCTCAAGAGACCCAGTACTTC
j_call: TRBJ2-1; d_call: NA; v_call: TRBV7-6; clone_size: NA; cdr3_aa: CASSFQVYNEQFF; cdr3_nt: TGTGCCAGCAGCTTTCAGGTATACAATGAGCAGTTCTTC
j_call: TRBJ1-2; d_call: NA; v_call: TRBV20-1; clone_size: NA; cdr3_aa: CSAPALSGYTF; cdr3_nt: TGCAGTGCTCCGGCTCTTAGTGGCTACACCTTC
j_call: TRBJ2-1; d_call: TRBD1; v_call: TRBV30; clone_size: NA; cdr3_aa: CAWSVKGAGGNEQFF; cdr3_nt: TGTGCCTGGAGTGTAAAGGGGGCCGGAGGCAATGAGCAGTTCTTC
j_call: TRBJ2-1; d_call: TRBD1; v_call: TRBV5-6; clone_size: NA; cdr3_aa: CASTGTDYNEQFF; cdr3_nt: TGTGCCAGCACCGGGACAGATTACAATGAGCAGTTCTTC
j_call: TRBJ2-1; d_call: TRBD2; v_call: TRBV28; clone_size: NA; cdr3_aa: CASSLAGGLNEQFF; cdr3_nt: TGTGCCAGCAGCCTAGCGGGAGGACTTAACGAGCAGTTCTTC
j_call: TRBJ2-4; d_call: NA; v_call: TRBV7-9; clone_size: NA; cdr3_aa: CASSPGEVAKNIQYF; cdr3_nt: TGTGCCAGCAGCCCTGGTGAGGTAGCCAAAAACATTCAGTACTTC
j_call: TRBJ1-5; d_call: NA; v_call: TRBV6-1; clone_size: NA; cdr3_aa: CASRGLLNQPQHF; cdr3_nt: TGTGCCAGTCGAGGACTGTTAAATCAGCCCCAGCATTTT
j_call: TRBJ1-4; d_call: NA; v_call: TRBV13; clone_size: NA; cdr3_aa: CASSTRQINEKLFF; cdr3_nt: TGTGCCAGCTCAACCCGACAGATTAATGAAAAACTGTTTTTT
j_call: TRBJ2-6; d_call: NA; v_call: TRBV7-2; clone_size: few; cdr3_aa: CASSLAVGLSGANVLTF; cdr3_nt: TGTGCCAGCAGCTTAGCAGTAGGATTATCTGGGGCCAACGTCCTGACTTTC